This T cell receptor beta chain emerged from a study of blood T cell repertoires in COVID-19. The overall study: Samples taken during acute and convalescent COVID-19 were collected in the United States, Italy and Spain. PBMCs, B-cell-depleted T cells, or T cells provided the cDNA or gDNA that made up the material.

CDR3 length: 14 residues. The germline gives CDR1 SGHRS, CDR2 YFSETQ. With V trimmed by 0 bases and J by 6 bases, 3 bases remained unmatched. Original analysis: Scientists estimated how many nucleated cells there were by amplifying reference gene primers. Measured with immunoSEQ multiplex PCR; TCRdb has only the in-frame clones, and not every one. The DNA was the basis for D and trimming; V, J and clone size are from that table. The sample holds some 120,000 clones, roughly 88% seen once. This rearrangement joins TRBV5-1 to TRBJ2-1, with TRBD1 matching 7 bases. The receptor's source is a woman aged 45-65 years with active or convalescent COVID-19. The specimen sequenced was peripheral blood. The CDR3 DNA is TGCGCCAGCAGCTTGGTAACAGGGGTCAATGAGCAGTTCTTC. Encoded protein: CASSLVTGVNEQFF.